This TCR beta chain was identified during a study of beta chain features in type 1 diabetes. Whole-study context: Patients looked much like healthy donors when it came to age, gender and cell yields. Examination of sorted cells across all samples involved over 95 million cells.

This clone showed up just a few times. Via CD45RO/CCR7/CD25/CD127/CD95/CD27, cells of the CD4+ naive, central memory, regulatory and stem cell-like memory subsets were sorted. J was trimmed by 0 bases and V by 6 bases; bases with no gene match: 5. The CDR3 has 15 residues. Germline loops: CDR1 MNHEY, CDR2 SVGAGI. The isolated RNA, all of it, was reverse transcribed, so expressed TCRB transcripts were what got sequenced. Only in-frame clones appear in the TCRdb table, and some are missing; sequencing was by immunoSEQ multiplex PCR. The sample has some 150,000 clones, around a tenth seen once; the top ten hold nearly 0.65%.

Sequencing was carried out using central memory CD4+ T cells from blood. The V gene is TRBV6-5, the J gene TRBJ1-3; 7 positions match TRBD1. This receptor was obtained from a woman between 35 and 50 years old in good health. CDR3 in amino acids: CASSPTGASGNTIYF. CDR3 nucleotide sequence: TGTGCCAGCAGCCCCACAGGGGCCTCTGGAAACACCATATATTTT.